This TCR beta chain was profiled in a study of shared clonotypes between healthy human individuals. V was clipped by 1 base and J by 5 bases; unmatched bases: 6. This CDR3 spans 15 amino acids. Germline CDR1 KGHSH, CDR2 LQKENI. Generated by immunoSEQ multiplex PCR, the TCRdb table keeps only in-frame clones and is missing some. The sample includes roughly 120,000 clones, more than 65% of them seen just once. All donors were healthy HIV-negative adults lacking recent acute infections or vaccinations. The clonotype comes from a woman in her twenties or thirties in good health. Sequenced input: memory CD8+ T cells sorted from blood. Subset in this sample: CD45RO+ cells pooled with CCR7-negative TemRA cells. J is TRBJ1-1 and V is TRBV18; 8 positions match TRBD1. CDR3 sequence (DNA): TGTGCCAGCTCACCACGGACAGGGCGGAATACTGAAGCTTTCTTT. It translates to CASSPRTGRNTEAFF.